This TCR beta chain was sequenced in a study of early T cells in non-severe SARS-CoV-2 infection. CDR1 and CDR2 from the germline V gene are SNHLY and FYNNEI. The CDR3 loop spans 14 amino acids. V lost 1 base and J 3 bases, leaving 10 bases between the germline ends. In its sample, this clonotype was seen a few times. In TCRdb, the 5' RACE reads were re-called with MiXCR into one record per CDR3 protein. The sample records more than 60,000 distinct CDR3 sequences, about 12% being singletons. The TCR was taken from an adult who was a healthcare worker with PCR-confirmed SARS-CoV-2 infection or an uninfected control (not recorded which). The donor label of this sample is uncertain. The genes are TRBV2 and TRBJ2-7; D gene uncertain. The starting material was whole blood, obtained at baseline. The CDR3 loop reads CASSEVGQIYEQYV. The CDR3 DNA is TGTGCCAGCAGTGAAGTCGGGCAGATCTACGAGCAGTACGTC.